This T cell receptor beta chain was identified in a study of OX40 agonist ivuxolimab in advanced cancers. Study background: The group had a mean age of about 60 years, ranged from roughly 20 to 80, and was 75% to 85% male.

Measured with immunoSEQ multiplex PCR; TCRdb has only the in-frame clones, and not every one. In the table there are more than 60,000 clones, 86% of which are singletons. Deletions cut 0 bases from V and 0 bases from J, with 7 bases between. The CDR3 length is 16 residues. Germline values: CDR1 SGHRS, CDR2 YFSETQ. The chain is built from TRBV5-1 and TRBJ2-6, with D possibly being TRBD1 or TRBD2 (5 bases each). The material sequenced was CD4+ or CD8+ T cells sorted from blood, taken in a trial of the OX40 agonist ivuxolimab. The TCR was taken from an adult with an advanced solid tumor such as melanoma, head and neck, liver or kidney cancer. The CDR3 DNA reads TGCGCCAGCAGCTTGGAGGGGAGCTCTGGGGCCAACGTCCTGACTTTC. Amino acid sequence: CASSLEGSSGANVLTF.